This T cell receptor (beta chain) was obtained from a study of blood T cells in healthy people across ages. This clonotype was detected once. A much larger clone lies a single base off, so this may be a read error. Germline V gives CDR1 SGHDT, CDR2 YYEEEE. The CDR3 loop spans 17 amino acids. A second PCR of 7 to 11 cycles used a sample-barcoded 5' primer and a J-beta primer mix. TCRdb re-called the 5' RACE reads with MiXCR, one entry per CDR3 protein. Here the sample spans 1.5 million to 2 million distinct CDR3 sequences, approximately 30% being singletons. The sequencing input was blood. V and J are TRBV5-6 and TRBJ2-1; 9 positions match TRBD1. The DNA matches TRBJ2-7 better at its end, which makes the J call doubtful. This sequence originates from a woman aged 25-40 years in good health. The CDR3 DNA follows: TGTGCCAGCAGCTTGCTCACACAGGGGGCTTCCTACAATGAGCAGTACTTC. It specifies CASSLLTQGASYNEQYF.